Described below is a single TCR beta chain sequence and its context. The antigen remains undetermined. The data stem from a study of shared clonotypes between healthy human individuals. Findings and caveats of the study: As a rule, naive subsets had a larger estimated richness than memory subsets. Clonotypes shared by all four sorted-subset donors had higher generation probabilities than non-shared clonotypes. The genetic and exposure-history diversity represented was limited by few donors.

Original processing methods: ImmunoSEQ yielded junction-only sequences lacking quality scores, so filtering differed. Only in-frame clones appear in the TCRdb table, and some are missing; sequencing was by immunoSEQ multiplex PCR. D and trimming were read from the DNA, whereas the V and J calls and clone size are those reported in that table. Of millions of clones detected, less than 95% appear once; the ten largest clones hold around 1.1%. J lost 3 bases, V lost 2 bases, and 11 bases had no gene match. The CDR3 is 17 residues long. From germline, CDR1 is MDHEN and CDR2 SYDVKM. Terminally differentiated effector memory CD45RA+ cells were excluded by CCR7 positive selection of CD45RO-negative cells.

The TCR was taken from a man younger than 35 in good health. The V and J genes are TRBV28 and TRBJ1-2; 8 bases map to TRBD1. The sample consisted of naive CD8+ T cells sorted from blood. The CDR3 spells CASSLVAIQGGDYGYTF. The CDR3 bases are TGTGCCAGCAGTTTAGTCGCTATACAGGGGGGGGACTATGGCTACACCTTC.